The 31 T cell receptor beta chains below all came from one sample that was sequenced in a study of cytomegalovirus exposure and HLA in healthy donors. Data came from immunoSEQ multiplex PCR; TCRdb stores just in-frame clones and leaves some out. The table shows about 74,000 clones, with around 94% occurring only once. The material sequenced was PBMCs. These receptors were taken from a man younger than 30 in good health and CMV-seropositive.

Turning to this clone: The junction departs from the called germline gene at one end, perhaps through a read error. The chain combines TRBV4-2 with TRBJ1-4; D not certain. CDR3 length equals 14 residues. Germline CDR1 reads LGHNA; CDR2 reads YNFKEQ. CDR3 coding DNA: TGTGCCAGCAGCCAAGAGACAACGAATGAAAAACTGTTTTTT. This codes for CASSQETTNEKLFF.

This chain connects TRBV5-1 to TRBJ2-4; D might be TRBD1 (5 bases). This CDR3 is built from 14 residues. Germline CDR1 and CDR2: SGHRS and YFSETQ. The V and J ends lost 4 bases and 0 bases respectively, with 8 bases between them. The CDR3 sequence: CASSVTVAKNIQYF. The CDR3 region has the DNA TGCGCCAGCAGCGTGACAGTAGCCAAAAACATTCAGTACTTC.

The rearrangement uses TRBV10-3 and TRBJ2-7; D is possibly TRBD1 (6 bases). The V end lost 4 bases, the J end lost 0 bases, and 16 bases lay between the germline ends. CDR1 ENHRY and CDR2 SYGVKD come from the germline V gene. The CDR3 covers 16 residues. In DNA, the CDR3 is TGTGCCATCAGTGGCCACCGGGACACCCTCTCCTACGAGCAGTACTTC. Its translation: CAISGHRDTLSYEQYF.

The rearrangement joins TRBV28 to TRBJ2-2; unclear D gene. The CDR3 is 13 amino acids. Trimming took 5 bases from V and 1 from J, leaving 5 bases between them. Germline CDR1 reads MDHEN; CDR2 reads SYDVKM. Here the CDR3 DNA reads TGTGCCAGCAGTCTCCGGAACACCGGGGAGCTGTTTTTT. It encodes CASSLRNTGELFF.

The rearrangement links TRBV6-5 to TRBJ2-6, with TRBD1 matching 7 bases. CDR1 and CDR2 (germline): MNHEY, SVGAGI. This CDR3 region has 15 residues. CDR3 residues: CAAGQASSGANVLTF. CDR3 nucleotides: TGTGCTGCAGGACAGGCAAGCTCTGGGGCCAACGTCCTGACTTTC.

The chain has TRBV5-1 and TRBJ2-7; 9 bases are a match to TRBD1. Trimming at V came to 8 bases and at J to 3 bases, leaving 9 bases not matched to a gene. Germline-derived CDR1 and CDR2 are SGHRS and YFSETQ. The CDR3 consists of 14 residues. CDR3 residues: CARTRGTGFYEQYF. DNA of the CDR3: TGCGCCAGGACGCGGGGGACAGGGTTCTACGAGCAGTACTTC. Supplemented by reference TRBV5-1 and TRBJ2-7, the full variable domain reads KAGVTQTPRYLIKTRGQQVTLSCSPISGHRSVSWYQQTPGQGLQFLFEYFSETQRNKGNFPGRFSGRQFSNSRSEMNVSTLELGDSALYLCARTRGTGFYEQYFGPGTRLTVT.

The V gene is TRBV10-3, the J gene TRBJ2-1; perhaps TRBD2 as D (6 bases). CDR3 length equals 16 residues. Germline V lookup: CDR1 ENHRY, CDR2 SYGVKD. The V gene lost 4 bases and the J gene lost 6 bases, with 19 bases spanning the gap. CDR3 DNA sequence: TGTGCCATCAGTGGAATGTCGGGGGTATTCCTCAATGAGCAGTTCTTC. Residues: CAISGMSGVFLNEQFF.

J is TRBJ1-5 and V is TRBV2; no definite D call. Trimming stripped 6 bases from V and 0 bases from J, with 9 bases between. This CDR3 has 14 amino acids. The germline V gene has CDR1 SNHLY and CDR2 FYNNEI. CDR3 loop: CASSGRDSNQPQHF. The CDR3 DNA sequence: TGTGCCAGCAGCGGACGGGATAGCAATCAGCCCCAGCATTTT. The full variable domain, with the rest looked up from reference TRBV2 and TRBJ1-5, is EPEVTQTPSHQVTQMGQEVILRCVPISNHLYFYWYRQILGQKVEFLVSFYNNEISEKSEIFDDQFSVERPDGSNFTLKIRSTKLEDSAMYFCASSGRDSNQPQHFGDGTRLSIL.

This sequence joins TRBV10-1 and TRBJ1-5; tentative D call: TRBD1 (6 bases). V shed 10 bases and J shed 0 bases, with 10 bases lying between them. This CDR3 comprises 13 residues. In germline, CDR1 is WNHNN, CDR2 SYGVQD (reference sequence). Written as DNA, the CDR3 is TGCGCCAACACAGGGTATAGCAATCAGCCCCAGCATTTT. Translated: CANTGYSNQPQHF.

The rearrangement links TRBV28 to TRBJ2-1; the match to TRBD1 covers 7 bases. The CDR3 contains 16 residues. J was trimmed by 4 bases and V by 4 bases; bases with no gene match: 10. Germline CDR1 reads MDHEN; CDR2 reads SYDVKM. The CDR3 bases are TGTGCCAGCAGTTCCTCCTCCGGGACAGTATACAATGAGCAGTTCTTC. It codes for CASSSSSGTVYNEQFF. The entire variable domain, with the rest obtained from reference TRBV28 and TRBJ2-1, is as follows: DVKVTQSSRYLVKRTGEKVFLECVQDMDHENMFWYRQDPGLGLRLIYFSYDVKMKEKGDIPEGYSVSREKKERFSLILESASTNQTSMYLCASSSSSGTVYNEQFFGPGTRLTVL.

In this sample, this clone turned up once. The CDR3 sequence is CASRTSGSYEQYF. The CDR3 DNA follows: TGTGCCAGCCGGACTAGCGGTTCCTACGAGCAGTACTTC. The chain is built from TRBV13 and TRBJ2-7; 10 bases agree with TRBD2. Germline CDR1 and CDR2: PRHDT and FYEKMQ (reference sequence). This CDR3 region has 13 residues. V lost 8 bases and J lost 1; bases outside the gene matches: 2.

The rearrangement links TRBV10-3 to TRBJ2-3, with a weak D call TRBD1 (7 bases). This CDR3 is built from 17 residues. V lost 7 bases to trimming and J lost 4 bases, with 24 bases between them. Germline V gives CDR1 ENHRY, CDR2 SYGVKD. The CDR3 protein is CAITARPGQTGADTQYF. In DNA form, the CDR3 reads TGTGCCATCACCGCACGACCGGGACAGACGGGGGCAGATACGCAGTATTTT.

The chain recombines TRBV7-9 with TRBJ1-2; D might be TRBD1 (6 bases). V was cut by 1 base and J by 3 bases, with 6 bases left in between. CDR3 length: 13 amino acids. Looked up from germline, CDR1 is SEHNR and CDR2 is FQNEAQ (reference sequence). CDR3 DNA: TGTGCCAGCAGCTTAGAGGGGGACTATGGCTACACCTTC. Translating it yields CASSLEGDYGYTF.

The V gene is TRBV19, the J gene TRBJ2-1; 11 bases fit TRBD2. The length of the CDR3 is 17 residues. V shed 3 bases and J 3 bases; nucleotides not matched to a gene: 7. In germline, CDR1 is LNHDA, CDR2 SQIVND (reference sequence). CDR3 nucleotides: TGTGCCAGTAGTATTCAGGGGACTAGCGGACTCTACAATGAGCAGTTCTTC. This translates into CASSIQGTSGLYNEQFF.

The CDR3 region is CASSLGGAGFEKLFF. The CDR3 region has the DNA TGTGCCAGCAGTTTAGGGGGGGCAGGGTTTGAAAAACTGTTTTTT. The rearrangement uses TRBV27 and TRBJ1-4; the D gene is possibly TRBD1 (6 bases). CDR3 length: 15 amino acids. V lost 2 bases to trimming and J lost 7 bases, with 14 bases between them. CDR1 is MNHEY, CDR2 SMNVEV, per germline (reference sequence).

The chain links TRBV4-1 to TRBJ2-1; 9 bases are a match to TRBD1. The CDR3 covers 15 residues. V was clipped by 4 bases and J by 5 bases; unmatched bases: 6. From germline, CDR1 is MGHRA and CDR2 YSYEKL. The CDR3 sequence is CASSLTGTGNNEQFF. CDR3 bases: TGCGCCAGCAGCCTTACCGGGACAGGGAACAATGAGCAGTTCTTC.

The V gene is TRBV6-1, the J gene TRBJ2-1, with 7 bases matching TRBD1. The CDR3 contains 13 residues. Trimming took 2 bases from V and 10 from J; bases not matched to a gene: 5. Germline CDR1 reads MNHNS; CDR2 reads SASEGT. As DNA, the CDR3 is TGTGCCAGCAGTGAAAGCGACAGGGCAGAGCAGTTCTTC. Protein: CASSESDRAEQFF.

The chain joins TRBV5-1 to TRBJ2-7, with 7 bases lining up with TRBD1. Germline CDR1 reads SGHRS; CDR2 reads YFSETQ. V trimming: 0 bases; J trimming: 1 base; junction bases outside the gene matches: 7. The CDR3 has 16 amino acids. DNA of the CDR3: TGCGCCAGCAGCTTGGGAAGACAGGGTAGTTCCTACGAGCAGTACTTC. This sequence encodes CASSLGRQGSSYEQYF. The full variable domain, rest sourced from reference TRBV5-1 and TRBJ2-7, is KAGVTQTPRYLIKTRGQQVTLSCSPISGHRSVSWYQQTPGQGLQFLFEYFSETQRNKGNFPGRFSGRQFSNSRSEMNVSTLELGDSALYLCASSLGRQGSSYEQYFGPGTRLTVT.

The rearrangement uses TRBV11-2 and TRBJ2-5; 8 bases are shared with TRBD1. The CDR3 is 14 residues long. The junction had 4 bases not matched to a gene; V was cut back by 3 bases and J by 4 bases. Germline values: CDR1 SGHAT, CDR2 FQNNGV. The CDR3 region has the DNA TGTGCCAGCAGCTTGAACAGGGGGTCAGAGACCCAGTACTTC. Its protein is CASSLNRGSETQYF.

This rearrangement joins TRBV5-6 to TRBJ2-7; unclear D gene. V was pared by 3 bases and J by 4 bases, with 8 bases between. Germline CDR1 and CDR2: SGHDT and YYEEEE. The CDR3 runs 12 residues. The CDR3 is CASSYHRYEQYF. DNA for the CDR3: TGTGCCAGCAGCTACCACCGGTACGAGCAGTACTTC.

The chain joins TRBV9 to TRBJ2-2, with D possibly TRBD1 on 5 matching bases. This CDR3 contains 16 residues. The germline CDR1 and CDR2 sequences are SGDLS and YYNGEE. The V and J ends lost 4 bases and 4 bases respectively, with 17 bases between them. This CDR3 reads CASSPFQQARTGELFF. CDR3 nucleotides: TGTGCCAGCAGCCCCTTCCAACAGGCTCGCACCGGGGAGCTGTTTTTT.

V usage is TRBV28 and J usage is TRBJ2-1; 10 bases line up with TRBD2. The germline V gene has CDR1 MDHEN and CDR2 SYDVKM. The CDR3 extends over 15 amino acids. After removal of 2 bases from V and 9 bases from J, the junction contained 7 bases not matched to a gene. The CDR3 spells CASSLLAGVDLEQFF. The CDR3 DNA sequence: TGTGCCAGCAGTTTACTAGCGGGAGTTGATCTTGAGCAGTTCTTC.

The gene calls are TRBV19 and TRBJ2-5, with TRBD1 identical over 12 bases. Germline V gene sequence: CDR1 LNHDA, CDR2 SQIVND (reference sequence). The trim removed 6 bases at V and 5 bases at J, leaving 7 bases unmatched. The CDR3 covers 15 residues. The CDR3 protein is CASRGGQGAPETQYF. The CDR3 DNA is TGTGCCAGTAGGGGGGGACAGGGGGCGCCGGAGACCCAGTACTTC.

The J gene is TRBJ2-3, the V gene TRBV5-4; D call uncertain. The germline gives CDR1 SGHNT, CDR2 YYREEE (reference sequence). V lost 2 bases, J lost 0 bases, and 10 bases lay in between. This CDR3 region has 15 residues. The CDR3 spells CASSFAGTSTDTQYF. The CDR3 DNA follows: TGTGCCAGCAGCTTCGCTGGTACTAGCACAGATACGCAGTATTTT.

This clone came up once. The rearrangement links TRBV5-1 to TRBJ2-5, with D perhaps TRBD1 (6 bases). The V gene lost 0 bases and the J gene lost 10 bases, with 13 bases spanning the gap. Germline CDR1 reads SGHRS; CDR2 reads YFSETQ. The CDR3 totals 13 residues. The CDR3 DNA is TGCGCCAGCAGCTTGGGCCCCGAGGGGGACCAGTACTTC. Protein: CASSLGPEGDQYF.

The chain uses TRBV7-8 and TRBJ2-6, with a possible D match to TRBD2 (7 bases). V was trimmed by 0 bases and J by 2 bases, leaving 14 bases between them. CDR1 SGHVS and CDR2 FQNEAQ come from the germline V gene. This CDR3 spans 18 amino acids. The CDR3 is CASSLAGGRGPGANVLTF. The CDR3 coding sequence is TGTGCCAGCAGCTTAGCGGGGGGGCGGGGGCCTGGGGCCAACGTCCTGACTTTC.

The CDR3 DNA sequence: TGCAGCGGAAAAAGAAGCCCGGGACTAGCGGGAGGCGGTGAGCAGTTCTTC. Translation gives CSGKRSPGLAGGGEQFF. This chain joins TRBV29-1 and TRBJ2-1; 15 bases fit TRBD2. Per the germline V gene, CDR1 is SQVTM and CDR2 is ANQGSEA. The trim removed 7 bases at V and 9 bases at J, leaving 16 bases unmatched. This CDR3 comprises 17 residues.

CDR3: CASSSQGTAQETQYF. The CDR3 nucleotides are TGCGCCAGCAGCTCCCAGGGCACCGCGCAAGAGACCCAGTACTTC. J is TRBJ2-5 and V is TRBV5-1; possibly TRBD1 for D (5 bases). This CDR3 comprises 15 residues. The germline V and J ends were trimmed by 3 bases and 2 bases, with 14 bases remaining between them. The germline gives CDR1 SGHRS, CDR2 YFSETQ.

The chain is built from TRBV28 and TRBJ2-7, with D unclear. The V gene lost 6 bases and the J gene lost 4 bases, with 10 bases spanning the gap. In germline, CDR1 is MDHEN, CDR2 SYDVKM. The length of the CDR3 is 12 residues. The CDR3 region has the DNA TGTGCCAGCAGCCAACTCGGGTACGAGCAGTACTTC. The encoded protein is CASSQLGYEQYF.

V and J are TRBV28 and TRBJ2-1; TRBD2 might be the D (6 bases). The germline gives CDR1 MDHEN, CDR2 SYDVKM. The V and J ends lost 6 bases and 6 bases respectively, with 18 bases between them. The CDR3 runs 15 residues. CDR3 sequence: CASSPHRERGNEQFF. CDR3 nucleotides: TGTGCCAGCAGCCCTCATCGGGAGAGGGGCAATGAGCAGTTCTTC. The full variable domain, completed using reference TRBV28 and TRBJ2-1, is DVKVTQSSRYLVKRTGEKVFLECVQDMDHENMFWYRQDPGLGLRLIYFSYDVKMKEKGDIPEGYSVSREKKERFSLILESASTNQTSMYLCASSPHRERGNEQFFGPGTRLTVL.

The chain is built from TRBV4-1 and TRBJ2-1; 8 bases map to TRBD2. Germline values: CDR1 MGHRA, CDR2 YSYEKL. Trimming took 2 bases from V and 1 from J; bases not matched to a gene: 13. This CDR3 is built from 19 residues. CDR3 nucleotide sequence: TGCGCCAGCAGCCAACCCCGGGGTAGCGGGGCTCTATCCTACAATGAGCAGTTCTTC. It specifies CASSQPRGSGALSYNEQFF.